The subject of this entry is one TCR beta chain. Its specificity is unknown. This record comes from a study of cytomegalovirus exposure and HLA in healthy donors. CDR1 and CDR2 (germline): SGHDT, YYEEEE. J lost 4 bases, V lost 4 bases, and 4 bases had no gene match. This CDR3 comprises 14 residues. Primers for the PCR totalled 60 Vbeta and 13 Jbeta. Using immunoSEQ multiplex PCR, the repertoire was profiled, and TCRdb retains in-frame clones only, with some absent. The table shows about 120,000 clones, with more than 70% occurring only once. Study-wide points: There were about 160 TCR beta chains listed as cytomegalovirus-associated. Most subjects had HLA-A and HLA-B alleles reportedly predicted accurately by TCR beta sequences.

The chain is built from TRBV5-6 and TRBJ1-1; 10 nucleotides agree with TRBD1. Sequenced material: PBMCs. This receptor was obtained from a man in his forties or fifties in good health and CMV-seropositive. CDR3 coding DNA: TGTGCCAGCAGCAACCGGGACAGGGGCACTGAAGCTTTCTTT. Residues: CASSNRDRGTEAFF.